What follows are 26 T cell receptor beta chains derived from one specimen sequenced in a study of T cell changes during pregnancy in multiple sclerosis. Sequencing was performed with immunoSEQ multiplex PCR; in TCRdb, only in-frame clones are kept and a portion is missing. The profile covers some 80,000 clones, with 85% to 95% appearing a single time and approximately 0.99% taken by the ten largest. Sequencing used peripheral blood, obtained in the first trimester of pregnancy. All receptors come from a female donor with multiple sclerosis, enrolled in a pregnancy study.

This clone was seen just once. This chain links TRBV5-1 with TRBJ2-7; tentative D call: TRBD2 (5 bases). This CDR3 is 15 amino acids long. Germline V gives CDR1 SGHRS, CDR2 YFSETQ. Trimming removed 1 base at V and 2 bases at J, with 13 bases between. The CDR3 sequence is CASSLQDRGPYEQYF. Written as DNA, the CDR3 is TGCGCCAGCAGCTTGCAGGACCGAGGGCCCTACGAGCAGTACTTC.

The chain has TRBV27 and TRBJ1-2, with 9 nucleotides matching TRBD1. CDR1 and CDR2 from the germline V gene are MNHEY and SMNVEV (reference sequence). J was trimmed by 4 bases and V by 6 bases; bases with no gene match: 3. The CDR3 has 13 residues. CDR3 amino acids: CASRADRGYGYTF. Written as DNA, the CDR3 is TGTGCCAGCAGGGCGGACAGGGGCTATGGCTACACCTTC.

The chain combines TRBV7-2 with TRBJ1-1; 7 nucleotides match TRBD1. The junction had 8 bases not matched to a gene; V was cut back by 4 bases and J by 0 bases. This CDR3 is built from 16 residues. Germline assignment: CDR1 SGHTA and CDR2 FQGNSA. For the CDR3, the DNA is TGTGCCAGCAGCTATTCACAGGGGCGGGTGAACACTGAAGCTTTCTTT. Translating it yields CASSYSQGRVNTEAFF.

This rearrangement joins TRBV18 to TRBJ1-3; 8 positions match TRBD1. The V gene's germline CDR1 is KGHSH and CDR2 LQKENI. The ends lost 5 bases at V and 4 bases at J; junction bases unmatched: 7. The CDR3 is 15 residues long. CDR3 coding DNA: TGTGCCAGCTCAACCGGGACAGGCTCAGGAAACACCATATATTTT. Protein product: CASSTGTGSGNTIYF. The whole variable domain, remainder taken from reference TRBV18 and TRBJ1-3, is NAGVMQNPRHLVRRRGQEARLRCSPMKGHSHVYWYRQLPEEGLKFMVYLQKENIIDESGMPKERFSAEFPKEGPSILRIQQVVRGDSAAYFCASSTGTGSGNTIYFGEGSWLTVV.

This chain joins TRBV28 and TRBJ2-5; weak D call: TRBD2 (5 bases). This CDR3 spans 13 amino acids. The germline gives CDR1 MDHEN, CDR2 SYDVKM. V lost 2 bases and J 7 bases, leaving 11 bases between the germline ends. The CDR3 DNA reads as TGTGCCAGCAGTTTAAGGCGAGGAGGGACCCAGTACTTC. Encoded protein: CASSLRRGGTQYF.

The chain employs TRBV18 and TRBJ2-2; the D is unclear. This CDR3 contains 15 residues. V shed 1 base and J shed 1 base, with 7 bases lying between them. The V gene's germline CDR1 is KGHSH and CDR2 LQKENI. The CDR3 nucleotides read TGTGCCAGCTCACCACTGAGGAAGAACACCGGGGAGCTGTTTTTT. The encoded protein is CASSPLRKNTGELFF. Drawing the rest from reference TRBV18 and TRBJ2-2, the complete variable domain is NAGVMQNPRHLVRRRGQEARLRCSPMKGHSHVYWYRQLPEEGLKFMVYLQKENIIDESGMPKERFSAEFPKEGPSILRIQQVVRGDSAAYFCASSPLRKNTGELFFGEGSRLTVL.

The chain combines TRBV14 with TRBJ2-1; D possibly corresponds to TRBD2 (6 bases). Trimming pared 4 bases from V and 7 bases from J, leaving 11 bases between. The CDR3 has 13 residues. The germline V gene has CDR1 SGHDN and CDR2 FVKESK. The CDR3 DNA is TGTGCCAGCAGCCGATGGGGGGTGAATGAGCAGTTCTTC. This sequence encodes CASSRWGVNEQFF.

This chain links TRBV28 with TRBJ2-7; 7 nucleotides agree with TRBD1. The CDR3 loop spans 15 amino acids. Per the germline V gene, CDR1 is MDHEN and CDR2 is SYDVKM. The V and J ends lost 4 bases and 0 bases, in that order; junction bases with no gene match: 6. As DNA, the CDR3 is TGTGCCAGCAGTTCAGGGGGTGCAAGCTCCTACGAGCAGTACTTC. It is translated as CASSSGGASSYEQYF.

The chain is built from TRBV25-1 and TRBJ2-7; D perhaps matches TRBD2 (5 bases). V was cut by 7 bases and J by 5 bases, with 12 bases left in between. There are 12 residues in the CDR3. Germline lookup yields CDR1 MGHDK and CDR2 SYGVNS. The CDR3 spells CASTRGRHEQYF. The CDR3 DNA follows: TGTGCCAGCACCCGGGGTCGCCACGAGCAGTACTTC.

The genes are TRBV19 and TRBJ2-5; possible D gene TRBD1, 6 bases. The CDR3 totals 14 residues. Between the trimmed V and J ends, which lost 5 bases and 7 bases, there was a span of 17 bases. Germline V gene data show CDR1 as LNHDA and CDR2 as SQIVND (reference sequence). Here the CDR3 DNA reads TGTGCCAGTAGTCCTCTTGGGGGCCTAGGGACCCAGTACTTC. It specifies CASSPLGGLGTQYF.

CDR3 in DNA: TGTGCCTGGGGTGAGAAAGGGGTCACAGATACGCAGTATTTT. This gives the protein CAWGEKGVTDTQYF. The chain combines TRBV30 with TRBJ2-3, with D possibly matching TRBD1 (5 bases). Germline CDR1 reads GTSNPN; CDR2 reads SVGIG (reference sequence). The CDR3 has 14 residues. V lost 5 bases and J lost 2, with 14 bases in between. Supplemented by reference TRBV30 and TRBJ2-3, the full variable domain reads SQTIHQWPATLVQPVGSPLSLECTVEGTSNPNLYWYRQAAGRGLQLLFYSVGIGQISSEVPQNLSASRPQDRQFILSSKKLLLSDSGFYLCAWGEKGVTDTQYFGPGTRLTVL.

The chain links TRBV11-2 to TRBJ1-1, with TRBD1 matching over 7 bases. The CDR3 loop spans 16 amino acids. The V segment lost 1 base and the J segment 3 bases; nucleotides outside the gene matches: 8. The germline gives CDR1 SGHAT, CDR2 FQNNGV. The CDR3 sequence is CASSLASYRGDTEAFF. The CDR3 DNA sequence: TGTGCCAGCAGCTTAGCTTCTTACAGGGGAGACACTGAAGCTTTCTTT. Based on the CDR3 plus reference TRBV11-2 and TRBJ1-1, the full variable domain is EAGVAQSPRYKIIEKRQSVAFWCNPISGHATLYWYQQILGQGPKLLIQFQNNGVVDDSQLPKDRFSAERLKGVDSTLKIQPAKLEDSAVYLCASSLASYRGDTEAFFGQGTRLTVV.

The J gene is TRBJ2-7, the V gene TRBV2, with D possibly TRBD1 on 5 matching bases. Germline CDR1 SNHLY, CDR2 FYNNEI. This CDR3 contains 14 residues. Trimming cost V 10 bases and J 0 bases, with 16 bases left between them. This CDR3 is CANNNQGASYEQYF. The CDR3 DNA reads TGTGCCAACAACAATCAAGGGGCCTCCTACGAGCAGTACTTC.

This sequence joins TRBV18 and TRBJ1-3; 8 bases fit TRBD1. This CDR3 spans 15 amino acids. V shed 3 bases, J shed 1 base, and the junction held 2 bases outside the gene matches. The germline V gene has CDR1 KGHSH and CDR2 LQKENI. This CDR3 reads CASSPRGLSGNTIYF. CDR3 DNA: TGTGCCAGCTCACCCAGGGGGCTGTCTGGAAACACCATATATTTT.

This rearrangement joins TRBV9 to TRBJ2-1; 8 nucleotides line up with TRBD1. The CDR3 runs to 19 residues. V lost 1 base and J lost 0; bases outside the gene matches: 12. The germline V gene encodes CDR1 SGDLS and CDR2 YYNGEE. CDR3 sequence reads: CASSVPQGDRLLSYNEQFF. The CDR3 region has the DNA TGTGCCAGCAGCGTACCCCAGGGGGACAGGCTTCTCTCCTACAATGAGCAGTTCTTC.

The sample holds one count of this clone. This chain links TRBV28 with TRBJ2-7; no clear D gene. Germline lookup yields CDR1 MDHEN and CDR2 SYDVKM. The CDR3 totals 12 residues. V was trimmed by 6 bases and J by 4 bases, leaving 10 bases between them. CDR3 in amino acids: CASSTHYYEQYF. CDR3 sequence (DNA): TGTGCCAGCAGCACACACTATTACGAGCAGTACTTC. Combining the CDR3 with reference TRBV28 and TRBJ2-7 gives the whole variable domain DVKVTQSSRYLVKRTGEKVFLECVQDMDHENMFWYRQDPGLGLRLIYFSYDVKMKEKGDIPEGYSVSREKKERFSLILESASTNQTSMYLCASSTHYYEQYFGPGTRLTVT.

The table lists this clone with a count of one. The J gene is TRBJ1-4, the V gene TRBV19; a possible D gene is TRBD1 (6 bases). Germline V gives CDR1 LNHDA, CDR2 SQIVND (reference sequence). Trimming stripped 3 bases from V and 7 bases from J, with 15 bases between. The CDR3 consists of 15 residues. The CDR3 sequence is CASSIGGGNGEKLFF. CDR3 in DNA: TGTGCCAGTAGTATCGGGGGGGGCAATGGTGAAAAACTGTTTTTT.

The V gene is TRBV19, the J gene TRBJ1-5, with 9 bases fitting TRBD1. Germline-derived CDR1 and CDR2 are LNHDA and SQIVND (reference sequence). J was trimmed by 5 bases and V by 0 bases; bases with no gene match: 14. The CDR3 runs 19 residues. In DNA, the CDR3 is TGTGCCAGTAGTATAGACCGGGACAGGGTGCCCAGGGGGTATCAGCCCCAGCATTTT. Residues: CASSIDRDRVPRGYQPQHF.

The genes are TRBV5-1 and TRBJ2-4, with 12 bases aligning to TRBD2. In germline, CDR1 is SGHRS, CDR2 YFSETQ. The CDR3 is 18 residues long. The ends lost 0 bases at V and 7 bases at J; junction bases unmatched: 11. The chain's CDR3 is CASSLGGLAGPTGNIQYF. The CDR3 DNA sequence: TGCGCCAGCAGCTTGGGGGGACTAGCGGGCCCTACGGGGAACATTCAGTACTTC. Looking up the rest from reference TRBV5-1 and TRBJ2-4 gives the full variable domain: KAGVTQTPRYLIKTRGQQVTLSCSPISGHRSVSWYQQTPGQGLQFLFEYFSETQRNKGNFPGRFSGRQFSNSRSEMNVSTLELGDSALYLCASSLGGLAGPTGNIQYFGAGTRLSVL.

This clone was observed a handful of times. The chain recombines TRBV27 with TRBJ1-6; tentatively, D is TRBD1 (6 bases). V was shortened by 6 bases and J by 7 bases, with 19 bases between the two germline ends. The CDR3 length is 16 residues. The germline gives CDR1 MNHEY, CDR2 SMNVEV (reference sequence). The DNA of the CDR3 is TGTGCCAGCAGCATTGCTCCGGGACAAAACAATTCACCCCTCCACTTT. This translates into CASSIAPGQNNSPLHF.

For the CDR3, the DNA is TGCGCCAGCAGCTTGGGGGCGGGGGGGGACCAAGAGACCCAGTACTTC. It codes for CASSLGAGGDQETQYF. This chain joins TRBV5-1 and TRBJ2-5; the match to TRBD2 covers 9 bases. Germline assignment: CDR1 SGHRS and CDR2 YFSETQ. CDR3 length: 16 residues. With V trimmed by 0 bases and J by 0 bases, 3 bases remained unmatched.

V is TRBV27 and J is TRBJ1-5; tentatively, D is TRBD1 (5 bases). Germline values: CDR1 MNHEY, CDR2 SMNVEV (reference sequence). CDR3 length equals 15 residues. Deletions cut 3 bases from V and 0 bases from J, with 9 bases between. CDR3 in amino acids: CASSLYRYSNQPQHF. CDR3 DNA: TGTGCCAGCAGTTTGTACAGGTATAGCAATCAGCCCCAGCATTTT.

This rearrangement joins TRBV14 to TRBJ2-1; TRBD2 aligns across 14 bases. Germline assignment: CDR1 SGHDN and CDR2 FVKESK. The CDR3 runs 16 residues. J was trimmed by 7 bases and V by 4 bases; bases with no gene match: 6. CDR3 in DNA: TGTGCCAGCAGCCTTGGGACTAGCGGGAGTCGGAATGAGCAGTTCTTC. Translated, it gives CASSLGTSGSRNEQFF.

As for this clone: Other DNA variants within this sample encode the same CDR3. The rearrangement uses TRBV28 and TRBJ2-1, with 10 nucleotides matching TRBD2. V dropped 2 bases and J dropped 4; count of bases not matched to a gene: 2. This CDR3 has 15 residues. Looked up from germline, CDR1 is MDHEN and CDR2 is SYDVKM. The CDR3 DNA sequence: TGTGCCAGCAGTTTAACTAGCGGGGCTTACAATGAGCAGTTCTTC. Its translation: CASSLTSGAYNEQFF. Full variable domain (rest looked up from reference TRBV28 and TRBJ2-1): DVKVTQSSRYLVKRTGEKVFLECVQDMDHENMFWYRQDPGLGLRLIYFSYDVKMKEKGDIPEGYSVSREKKERFSLILESASTNQTSMYLCASSLTSGAYNEQFFGPGTRLTVL.

This chain joins TRBV27 and TRBJ1-5; possible D gene TRBD1, 5 bases. Germline V gene sequence: CDR1 MNHEY, CDR2 SMNVEV (reference sequence). V dropped 3 bases and J dropped 7 bases, with 16 bases sitting between them. CDR3 length equals 15 residues. The CDR3 region is CASSFDKGRGQPQHF. CDR3 bases: TGTGCCAGCAGTTTTGATAAGGGTAGGGGACAGCCCCAGCATTTT.

This chain joins TRBV5-1 and TRBJ1-1; no clear D. This CDR3 is built from 13 residues. Germline loops: CDR1 SGHRS, CDR2 YFSETQ. Between the trimmed V and J ends, which lost 4 bases and 0 bases, there was a span of 7 bases. DNA for the CDR3: TGCGCCAGCAGCCCGGGGTTGAACACTGAAGCTTTCTTT. Its translation: CASSPGLNTEAFF.